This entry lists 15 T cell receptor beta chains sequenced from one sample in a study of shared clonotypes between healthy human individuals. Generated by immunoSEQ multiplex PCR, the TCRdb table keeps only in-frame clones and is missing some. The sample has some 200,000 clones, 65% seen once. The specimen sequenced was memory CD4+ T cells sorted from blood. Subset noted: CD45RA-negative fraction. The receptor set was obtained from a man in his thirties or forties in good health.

CDR3 region: CASSGLAGGGSYEQYF. CDR3 DNA: TGTGCCAGCAGTGGACTAGCGGGAGGGGGCTCCTACGAGCAGTACTTC. The rearrangement links TRBV2 to TRBJ2-7; 14 bases fit TRBD2. Germline lookup yields CDR1 SNHLY and CDR2 FYNNEI. CDR3 length: 16 residues. The junction had 2 bases not matched to a gene; V was cut back by 4 bases and J by 0 bases.

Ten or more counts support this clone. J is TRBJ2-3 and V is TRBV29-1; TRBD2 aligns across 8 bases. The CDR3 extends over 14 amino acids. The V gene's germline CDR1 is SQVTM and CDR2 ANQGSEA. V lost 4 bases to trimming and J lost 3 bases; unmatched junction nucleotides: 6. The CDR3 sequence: CSVGGRLLTDTQYF. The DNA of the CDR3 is TGCAGCGTTGGCGGGAGGTTGTTGACAGATACGCAGTATTTT.

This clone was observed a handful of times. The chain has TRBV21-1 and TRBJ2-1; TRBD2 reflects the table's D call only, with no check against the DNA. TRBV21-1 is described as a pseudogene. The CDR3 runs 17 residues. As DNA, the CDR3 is TGTGCCAGCAGCAAAGTATCTCCTAGTACCTCCTACAATGAGCAGTTCTTC. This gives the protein CASSKVSPSTSYNEQFF.

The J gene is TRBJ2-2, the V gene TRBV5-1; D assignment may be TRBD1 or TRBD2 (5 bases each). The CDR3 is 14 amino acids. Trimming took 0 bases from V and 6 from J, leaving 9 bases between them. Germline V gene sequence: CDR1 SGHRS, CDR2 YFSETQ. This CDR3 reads CASSLATGPGELFF. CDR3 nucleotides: TGCGCCAGCAGCTTGGCTACGGGGCCCGGGGAGCTGTTTTTT.

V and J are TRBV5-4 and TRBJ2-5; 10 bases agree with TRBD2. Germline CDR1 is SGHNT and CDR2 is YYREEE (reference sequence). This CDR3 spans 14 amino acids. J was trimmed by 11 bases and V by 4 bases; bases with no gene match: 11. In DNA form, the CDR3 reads TGTGCCAGCAGCGGGGGGGCTAGCGGGAGTAGTCAGTACTTC. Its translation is CASSGGASGSSQYF.

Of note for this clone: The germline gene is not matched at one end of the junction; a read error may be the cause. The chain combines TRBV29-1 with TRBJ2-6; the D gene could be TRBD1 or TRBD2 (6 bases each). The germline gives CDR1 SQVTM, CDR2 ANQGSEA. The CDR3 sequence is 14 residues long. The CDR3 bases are TGCAGCGTCGAAGGGGGGAATGGGGCCAACGTCCTGACTTTC. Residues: CSVEGGNGANVLTF.

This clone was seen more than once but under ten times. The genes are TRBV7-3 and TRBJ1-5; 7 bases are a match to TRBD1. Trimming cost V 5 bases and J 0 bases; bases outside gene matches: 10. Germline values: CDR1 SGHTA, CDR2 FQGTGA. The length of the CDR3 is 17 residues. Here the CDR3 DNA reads TGTGCCAGCAGCCCACCCGAACAGGGGTCTAGCAATCAGCCCCAGCATTTT. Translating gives CASSPPEQGSSNQPQHF.

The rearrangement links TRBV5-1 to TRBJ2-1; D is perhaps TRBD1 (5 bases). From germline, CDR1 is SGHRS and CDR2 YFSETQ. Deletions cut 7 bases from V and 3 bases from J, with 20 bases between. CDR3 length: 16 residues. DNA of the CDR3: TGCGCCAGCTCAAGGACCAGGACAACCGGCTACAATGAGCAGTTCTTC. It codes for CASSRTRTTGYNEQFF.

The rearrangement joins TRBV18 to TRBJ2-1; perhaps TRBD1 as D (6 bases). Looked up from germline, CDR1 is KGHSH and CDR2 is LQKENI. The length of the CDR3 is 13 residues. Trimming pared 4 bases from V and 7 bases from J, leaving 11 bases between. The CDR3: CASSQSTGNEQFF. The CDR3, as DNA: TGTGCCAGCTCACAATCAACAGGGAATGAGCAGTTCTTC.

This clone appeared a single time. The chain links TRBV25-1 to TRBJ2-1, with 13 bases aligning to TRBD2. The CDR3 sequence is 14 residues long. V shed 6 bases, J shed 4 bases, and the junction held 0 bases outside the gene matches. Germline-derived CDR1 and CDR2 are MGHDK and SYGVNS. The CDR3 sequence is CASRGLAGYNEQFF. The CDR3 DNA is TGTGCCAGCAGGGGACTAGCGGGGTACAATGAGCAGTTCTTC.

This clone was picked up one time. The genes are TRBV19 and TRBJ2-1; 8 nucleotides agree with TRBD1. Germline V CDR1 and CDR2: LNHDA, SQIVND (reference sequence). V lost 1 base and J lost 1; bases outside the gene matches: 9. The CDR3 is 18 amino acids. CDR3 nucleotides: TGTGCCAGTAGTATAGGGTGGACAGGGCGCAATTCCTACAATGAGCAGTTCTTC. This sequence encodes CASSIGWTGRNSYNEQFF.

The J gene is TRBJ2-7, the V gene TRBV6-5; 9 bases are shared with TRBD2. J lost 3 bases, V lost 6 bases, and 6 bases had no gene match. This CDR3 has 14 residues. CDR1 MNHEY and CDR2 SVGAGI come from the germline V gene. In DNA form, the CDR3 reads TGTGCCAGCAGCGACCATAGCGGGAGCTACGAGCAGTACTTC. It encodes CASSDHSGSYEQYF.

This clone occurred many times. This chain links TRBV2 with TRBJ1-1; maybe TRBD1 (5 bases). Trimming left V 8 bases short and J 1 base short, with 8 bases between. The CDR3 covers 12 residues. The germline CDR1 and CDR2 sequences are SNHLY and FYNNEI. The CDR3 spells CASGTENTEAFF. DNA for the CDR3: TGTGCCAGCGGGACGGAGAACACTGAAGCTTTCTTT.

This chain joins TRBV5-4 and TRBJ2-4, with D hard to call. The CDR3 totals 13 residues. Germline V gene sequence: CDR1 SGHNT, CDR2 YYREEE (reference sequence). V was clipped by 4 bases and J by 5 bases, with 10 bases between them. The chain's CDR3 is CASSLDPENIQYF. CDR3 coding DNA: TGTGCCAGCAGCCTAGATCCCGAAAACATTCAGTACTTC.

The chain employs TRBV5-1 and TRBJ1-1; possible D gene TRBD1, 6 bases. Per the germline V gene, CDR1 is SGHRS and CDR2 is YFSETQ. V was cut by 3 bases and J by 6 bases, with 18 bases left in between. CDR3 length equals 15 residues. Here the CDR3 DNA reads TGCGCCAGCAGCTCCCAGTTTAACAGGGAGGCTGAAGCTTTCTTT. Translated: CASSSQFNREAEAFF.